One T cell receptor (beta chain) is described in this entry. Its antigen remains unidentified. These data are taken from a study of CD8+ T cells in alopecia areata. Study details: Twice daily, treated patients received 5 to 10 mg of oral tofacitinib. A 6-month period off drug followed tofacitinib, which lasted 6 to 18 months.

cDNA reverse transcribed from extracted RNA served as the sequencing template. Profiled with immunoSEQ multiplex PCR; TCRdb holds only in-frame clones, not every one. The table has some 7,100 clones, 64% seen once; the top ten hold around an eighth. In germline, CDR1 is SGHRS, CDR2 YFSETQ. V dropped 0 bases and J dropped 3; count of bases not matched to a gene: 3. The CDR3 has 14 residues. The treatment denotes: oral pan-JAK inhibitor, 5-10 mg twice daily. Lesional scalp punch biopsies and peripheral blood came from alopecia areata patients. Regarding the study as a whole: Researchers report lesional scalp, most notably alopecia totalis/universalis, outstripped normal scalp in clonality.

The receptor's source is a human donor with alopecia areata. This chain uses TRBV5-1 with TRBJ2-7, with 7 bases fitting TRBD2. The source was skin, collected at week 4, from a patient treated with tofacitinib. The CDR3 sequence is CASSLELAFYEQYF. The CDR3 coding sequence is TGCGCCAGCAGCTTGGAACTAGCGTTCTACGAGCAGTACTTC.